This T cell receptor (beta chain) comes out of a study of T cells after yellow fever vaccination. CDR1 and CDR2 from the germline V gene are SGHKS and YYEKEE (reference sequence). The CDR3 runs 12 residues. About this clonotype itself: At one end, the junction sequence differs from germline, possibly due to a read error.

Via MiXCR, TCRdb re-called the 5' RACE reads, giving one row per CDR3 protein. The sample gives some 560,000 distinct CDR3 sequences, 15% to 20% of which show up once; roughly an eighth is in the top ten. This specimen consisted of PBMCs, obtained 15 days after the yellow fever booster vaccination. The clonotype comes from a man aged 25-45 years who received the YFV17D yellow fever vaccine. The gene calls are TRBV5-5 and TRBJ2-2; 10 nucleotides align to TRBD2. The DNA of the CDR3 is TGTGCCAGCAGCTCCGGACTAGCGGAGCGGTTTTTT. This gives the protein CASSSGLAERFF.